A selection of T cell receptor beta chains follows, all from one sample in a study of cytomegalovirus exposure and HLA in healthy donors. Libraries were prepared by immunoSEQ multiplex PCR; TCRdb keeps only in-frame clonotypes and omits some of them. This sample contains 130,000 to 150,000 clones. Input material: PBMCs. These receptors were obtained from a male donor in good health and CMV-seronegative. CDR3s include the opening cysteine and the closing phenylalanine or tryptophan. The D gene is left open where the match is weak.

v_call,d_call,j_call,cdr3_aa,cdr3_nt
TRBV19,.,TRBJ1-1,CASSIGEVMNTEAFF,TGTGCCAGTAGTATAGGGGAGGTTATGAACACTGAAGCTTTCTTT
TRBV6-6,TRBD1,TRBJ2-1,CASSSGQVRYNEQFF,TGTGCCAGCAGTTCTGGACAGGTCAGGTACAATGAGCAGTTCTTC
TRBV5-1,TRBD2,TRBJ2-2,CASRTSGGQNTGELFF,TGCGCCAGCAGGACTAGCGGGGGCCAGAACACCGGGGAGCTGTTTTTT
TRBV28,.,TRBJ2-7,CASSFDSPEQYF,TGTGCCAGCAGTTTTGACAGTCCCGAGCAGTACTTC
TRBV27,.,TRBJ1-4,CASSFAVTNEKLFF,TGTGCCAGCAGTTTCGCGGTCACTAATGAAAAACTGTTTTTT
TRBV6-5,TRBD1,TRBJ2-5,CASGEGTAQGAQYF,TGTGCCAGCGGGGAAGGTACAGCCCAGGGGGCCCAGTACTTC
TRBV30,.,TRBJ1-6,CAWIGGDGSPLHF,TGTGCCTGGATTGGGGGGGACGGTTCACCCCTCCACTTT
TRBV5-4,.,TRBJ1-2,CASSLGENYGYTF,TGTGCCAGCAGCTTGGGGGAGAACTATGGCTACACCTTC
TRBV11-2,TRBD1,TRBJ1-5,CASSRTGGFNQPQHF,TGTGCCAGCAGCCGAACAGGGGGCTTCAATCAGCCCCAGCATTTT
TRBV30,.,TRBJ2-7,CAWSPTWGPSGILFKPYEQYF,TGTGCCTGGAGTCCGACATGGGGGCCATCGGGGATACTCTTCAAGCCCTACGAGCAGTACTTC
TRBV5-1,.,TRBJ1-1,CASRAGGTEAFF,TGCGCCAGCAGGGCCGGGGGCACTGAAGCTTTCTTT
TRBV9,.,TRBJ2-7,CASSVAEAGSYEQYF,TGTGCCAGCAGCGTAGCTGAGGCGGGCTCCTACGAGCAGTACTTC
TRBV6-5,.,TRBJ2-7,CASSSANRAGYEQYF,TGTGCCAGCAGTTCAGCCAACAGGGCCGGCTACGAGCAGTACTTC
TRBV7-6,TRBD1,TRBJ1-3,CASSLGTGGSGNTIYF,TGTGCCAGCAGCTTAGGAACAGGGGGCTCTGGAAACACCATATATTTT
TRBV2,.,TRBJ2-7,CASMDSLGSEQYF,TGTGCCAGCATGGACAGCCTGGGTTCCGAGCAGTACTTC
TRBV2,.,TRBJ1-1,CASSEALLGRTEAFF,TGTGCCAGCAGTGAAGCGCTTCTAGGGAGGACTGAAGCTTTCTTT